This entry lists 11 T cell receptor beta chains sequenced from one sample in a study of T cell responses to AZD1222 COVID-19 vaccine (dated by TCRdb to about 2021). The library was produced with the immunoSEQ multiplex PCR assay. TCRdb took over this immuneACCESS table, retaining in-frame rearrangements with V and J assigned. Such tables are incomplete; in checked studies, under half of the missing clones stem from an unresolved V gene, and the remainder is unexplained. The table for this sample lists 100,000 to 150,000 clones; roughly nine tenths of them were counted only once. The ten largest make up more than 4% of the sample. The time point label on this specimen signifies: baseline before first vaccination. Sequenced material: peripheral blood, taken on day 0 of AZD1222 vaccination. These receptors were collected from an adult in good health.

The V gene is TRBV30, the J gene TRBJ2-3; no firm D call. Trimming took 3 bases from V and 1 from J, leaving 5 bases between them. CDR1 is GTSNPN and CDR2 is SVGIG in the germline V gene (reference sequence). The CDR3 totals 12 residues. The CDR3 DNA reads TGTGCCTGGAGCCCAGGCACAGATACGCAGTATTTT. It yields the protein CAWSPGTDTQYF.

The chain carries TRBV4-2 and TRBJ2-7; tentatively, D is TRBD2 (5 bases). Germline V gives CDR1 LGHNA, CDR2 YNFKEQ. V shed 1 base and J shed 2 bases, with 9 bases lying between them. The CDR3 is made up of 14 amino acids. The CDR3 loop reads CASSQGSGTYEQYF. CDR3 nucleotide sequence: TGTGCCAGCAGCCAAGGGAGCGGCACCTACGAGCAGTACTTC.

The chain employs TRBV7-3 and TRBJ1-6; the D gene is possibly TRBD1 (6 bases). This CDR3 is built from 13 residues. The V end was cut by 3 bases, the J end by 10 bases, with 10 bases between. Germline CDR1 is SGHTA and CDR2 is FQGTGA. The CDR3: CASSLDSFSPLHF. The CDR3 DNA reads TGTGCCAGCAGCTTGGACAGCTTCTCACCCCTCCACTTT.

The gene calls are TRBV5-1 and TRBJ2-2; a possible D gene is TRBD2 (5 bases). V lost 1 base to trimming and J lost 4 bases, with 11 bases between them. The CDR3 has 15 residues. Germline-derived CDR1 and CDR2 are SGHRS and YFSETQ. The CDR3 spells CASSLTGLSTGELFF. The DNA for the CDR3 is TGCGCCAGCAGCTTGACCGGACTGAGCACCGGGGAGCTGTTTTTT.

The gene calls are TRBV7-8 and TRBJ1-1; D unresolved. Looked up from germline, CDR1 is SGHVS and CDR2 is FQNEAQ. This CDR3 is built from 13 residues. V shed 3 bases and J shed 7 bases, with 12 bases lying between them. The CDR3 bases are TGTGCCAGCAGCTTCAAAGAGACCTATGAAGCTTTCTTT. This codes for CASSFKETYEAFF.

The CDR3 protein is CASSRTSGAKGEQYF. CDR3 in DNA: TGTGCCAGCAGTAGGACTAGCGGGGCCAAAGGGGAGCAGTACTTC. The gene calls are TRBV2 and TRBJ2-7; 12 bases match TRBD2. V lost 5 bases to trimming and J lost 7 bases; unmatched junction nucleotides: 9. The length of the CDR3 is 15 residues. The germline V gene encodes CDR1 SNHLY and CDR2 FYNNEI.

This CDR3 is CATSDSAPSPGGTDTQYF. DNA of the CDR3: TGTGCCACCAGTGATTCAGCGCCCTCACCAGGTGGGACAGATACGCAGTATTTT. This chain joins TRBV24-1 and TRBJ2-3, with D uncertain. Trimming shortened V by 2 bases and J by 3 bases, and 20 bases separated the two germline ends. The CDR3 is made up of 18 amino acids. The germline CDR1 and CDR2 sequences are KGHDR and SFDVKD.

This clone appeared a few times. This rearrangement joins TRBV29-1 to TRBJ1-4; 8 nucleotides line up with TRBD1. This CDR3 comprises 16 residues. Trimming cost V 6 bases and J 5 bases; bases outside gene matches: 14. The germline gives CDR1 SQVTM, CDR2 ANQGSEA. The CDR3 protein is CSVWTGPGSLNEKLFF. The CDR3 nucleotides are TGCAGCGTATGGACAGGGCCAGGAAGCTTGAATGAAAAACTGTTTTTT.

This chain connects TRBV4-2 to TRBJ2-2; 14 nucleotides agree with TRBD2. The V gene end was trimmed by 2 bases and the J gene end by 2 bases; junction bases not matched to a gene: 4. The CDR3 has 18 residues. CDR1 is LGHNA, CDR2 YNFKEQ, per germline. The CDR3 bases are TGTGCCAGCAGCCAACCGGGACTAGCGGGGGAAAACACCGGGGAGCTGTTTTTT. Translated: CASSQPGLAGENTGELFF.

This chain links TRBV7-2 with TRBJ2-7; D is possibly TRBD1 (6 bases). Germline V gene data show CDR1 as SGHTA and CDR2 as FQGNSA. Trimming stripped 6 bases from V and 5 bases from J, with 17 bases between. The CDR3 consists of 14 residues. The CDR3 protein is CASSTGLQGHEQYF. DNA for the CDR3: TGTGCCAGCAGTACAGGGCTACAGGGTCACGAGCAGTACTTC.

This rearrangement joins TRBV27 to TRBJ1-4; D uncertain. There are 16 residues in the CDR3. The germline V gene has CDR1 MNHEY and CDR2 SMNVEV (reference sequence). V was clipped by 5 bases and J by 4 bases, with 17 bases between them. CDR3 sequence (DNA): TGTGCCAGCAGTCGATACGCCGGGCCTATTAATGAAAAACTGTTTTTT. It specifies CASSRYAGPINEKLFF.